This T cell receptor (beta chain) was recovered during a study of T cell responses to AZD1222 COVID-19 vaccine. Whole-study results and caveats: Mostly white British, mostly female donors; authors suggested clonal diversity may be underestimated.

Sequenced by immunoSEQ multiplex PCR; TCRdb stores in-frame clones only, minus some. The data hold tens of thousands of clones, with 75% to 90% observed a single time. Note on this clone: Its cognate antigen is unknown.

The V gene's germline CDR1 is MNHEY and CDR2 SVGEGT. V was clipped by 4 bases and J by 5 bases; unmatched bases: 2. This CDR3 comprises 13 residues. Second-dose intervals near 4 or 12 weeks were combined. The input for sequencing was peripheral blood, taken 28 days after the second AZD1222 dose. The chain combines TRBV6-2 or TRBV6-3 with TRBJ2-1; 7 nucleotides match TRBD2. This sequence originates from an adult who received the AZD1222 COVID-19 vaccine. CDR3 nucleotides: TGTGCCAGCAGTTCGGGACTAAACAATGAGCAGTTCTTC. Its translation: CASSSGLNNEQFF.